The TCR beta chain described here comes from a study of T cells in Graves' hyperthyroidism and ophthalmopathy. Across the whole study: Peripheral blood was secured at the point of initial diagnosis, before any treatment.

TCR beta CDR3 regions were amplified from RNA transcripts. TCR CDR3 underwent first-round RT-PCR with the HTBI primer set. TCRdb used MiXCR to reprocess the multiplex PCR reads, holding one entry per CDR3 protein. The table has nearly 600,000 distinct CDR3 sequences, around 13% seen once. Turning to this clonotype: Antigen: not known.

Study-wide findings and caveats: A median about 7 months before onset, the model predicted ophthalmopathy.

Germline values: CDR1 DFQATT, CDR2 SNEGSKA (reference sequence). Trimming took 4 bases from V and 3 from J, leaving 9 bases between them. The CDR3 loop spans 12 amino acids. The sequence came from a woman in her thirties with Graves' hyperthyroidism that later progressed to Graves' ophthalmopathy. The specimen sequenced was blood. V is TRBV20-1 and J is TRBJ1-1; no reliable D call. CDR3 loop: CSAKTRDTEAFF. CDR3 in DNA: TGCAGTGCTAAGACGAGGGACACTGAAGCTTTCTTT.